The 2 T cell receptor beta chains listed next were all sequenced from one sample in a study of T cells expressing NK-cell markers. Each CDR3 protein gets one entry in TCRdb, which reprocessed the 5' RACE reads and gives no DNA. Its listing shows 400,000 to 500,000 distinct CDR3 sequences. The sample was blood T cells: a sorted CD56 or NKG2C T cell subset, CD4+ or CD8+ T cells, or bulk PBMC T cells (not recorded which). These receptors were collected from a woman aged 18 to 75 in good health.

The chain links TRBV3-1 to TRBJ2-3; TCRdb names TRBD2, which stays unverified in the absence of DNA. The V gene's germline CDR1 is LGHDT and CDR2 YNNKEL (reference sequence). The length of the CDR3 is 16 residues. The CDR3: CASSQGRGGITDTQYF.

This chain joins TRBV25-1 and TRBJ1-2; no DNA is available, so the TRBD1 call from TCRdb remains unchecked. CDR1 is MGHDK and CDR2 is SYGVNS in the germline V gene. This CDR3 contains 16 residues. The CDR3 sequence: CASSDPGTGGNYGYTF.